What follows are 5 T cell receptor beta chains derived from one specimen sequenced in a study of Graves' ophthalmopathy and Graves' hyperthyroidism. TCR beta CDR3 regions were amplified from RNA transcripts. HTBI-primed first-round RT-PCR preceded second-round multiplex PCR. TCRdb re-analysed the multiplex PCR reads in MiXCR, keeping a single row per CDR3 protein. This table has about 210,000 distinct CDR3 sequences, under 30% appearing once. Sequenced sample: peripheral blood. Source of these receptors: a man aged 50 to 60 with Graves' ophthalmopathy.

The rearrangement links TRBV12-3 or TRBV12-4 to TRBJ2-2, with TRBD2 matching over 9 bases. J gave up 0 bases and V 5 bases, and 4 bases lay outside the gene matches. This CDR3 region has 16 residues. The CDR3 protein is CASSPRTSANTGELFF. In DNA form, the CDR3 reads TGTGCCAGCAGTCCCCGGACTAGCGCGAACACCGGGGAGCTGTTTTTT.

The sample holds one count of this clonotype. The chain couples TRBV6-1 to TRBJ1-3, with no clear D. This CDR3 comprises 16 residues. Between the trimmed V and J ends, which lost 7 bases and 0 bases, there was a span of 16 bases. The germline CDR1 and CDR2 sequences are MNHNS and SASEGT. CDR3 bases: TGTGCCAGCAACGTAGACGGTAGAAACTCTGGAAACACCATATATTTT. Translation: CASNVDGRNSGNTIYF.

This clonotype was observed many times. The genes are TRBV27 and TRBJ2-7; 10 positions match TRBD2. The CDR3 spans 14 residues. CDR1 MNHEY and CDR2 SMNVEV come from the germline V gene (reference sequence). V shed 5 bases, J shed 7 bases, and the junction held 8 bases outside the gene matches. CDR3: CASSPGLATEEQYF. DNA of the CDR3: TGTGCCAGCAGTCCGGGACTAGCGACAGAGGAGCAGTACTTC.

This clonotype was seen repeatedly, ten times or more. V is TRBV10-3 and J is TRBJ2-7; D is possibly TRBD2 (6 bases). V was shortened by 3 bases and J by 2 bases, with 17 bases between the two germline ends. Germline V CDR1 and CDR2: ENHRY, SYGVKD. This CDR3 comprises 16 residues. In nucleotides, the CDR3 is TGTGCCATCAGTGACAGGAGGGATAATCGGGCCTACGAGCAGTACTTC. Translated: CAISDRRDNRAYEQYF.

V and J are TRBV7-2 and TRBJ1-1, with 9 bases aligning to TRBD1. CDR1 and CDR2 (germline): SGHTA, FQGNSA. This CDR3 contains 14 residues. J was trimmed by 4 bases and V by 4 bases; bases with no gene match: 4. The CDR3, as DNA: TGTGCCAGCAGCTACACAGGGGGCTTCACTGAAGCTTTCTTT. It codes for CASSYTGGFTEAFF.